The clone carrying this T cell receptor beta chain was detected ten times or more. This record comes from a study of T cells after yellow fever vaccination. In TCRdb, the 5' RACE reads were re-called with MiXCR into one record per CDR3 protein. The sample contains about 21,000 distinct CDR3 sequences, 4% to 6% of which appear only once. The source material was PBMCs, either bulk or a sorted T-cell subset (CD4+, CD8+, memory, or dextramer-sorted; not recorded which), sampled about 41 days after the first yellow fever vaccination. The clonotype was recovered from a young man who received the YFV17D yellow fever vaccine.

The CDR3 sequence is CASSYSGDAGANVLTF. CDR3 DNA sequence: TGTGCCAGCAGTTACTCCGGGGACGCTGGGGCCAACGTCCTGACTTTC. V usage is TRBV6-2 or TRBV6-3 and J usage is TRBJ2-6; D possibly matches TRBD1 or TRBD2 (5 bases each). The germline V gene has CDR1 MNHEY and CDR2 SVGEGT. Trimming cost V 0 bases and J 2 bases, with 8 bases left between them. This CDR3 is 16 amino acids long.